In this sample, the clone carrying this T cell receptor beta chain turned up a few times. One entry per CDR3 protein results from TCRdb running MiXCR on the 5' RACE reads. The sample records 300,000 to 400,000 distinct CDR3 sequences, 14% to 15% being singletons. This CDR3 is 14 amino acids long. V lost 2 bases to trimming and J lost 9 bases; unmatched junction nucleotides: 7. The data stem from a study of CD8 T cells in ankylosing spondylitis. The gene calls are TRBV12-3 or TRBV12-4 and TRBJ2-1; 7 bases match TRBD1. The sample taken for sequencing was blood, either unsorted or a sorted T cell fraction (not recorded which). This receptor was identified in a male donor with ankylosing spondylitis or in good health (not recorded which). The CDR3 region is CASSLSRGLGEQFF. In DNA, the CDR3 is TGTGCCAGCAGTTTAAGCAGGGGGTTGGGTGAGCAGTTCTTC.